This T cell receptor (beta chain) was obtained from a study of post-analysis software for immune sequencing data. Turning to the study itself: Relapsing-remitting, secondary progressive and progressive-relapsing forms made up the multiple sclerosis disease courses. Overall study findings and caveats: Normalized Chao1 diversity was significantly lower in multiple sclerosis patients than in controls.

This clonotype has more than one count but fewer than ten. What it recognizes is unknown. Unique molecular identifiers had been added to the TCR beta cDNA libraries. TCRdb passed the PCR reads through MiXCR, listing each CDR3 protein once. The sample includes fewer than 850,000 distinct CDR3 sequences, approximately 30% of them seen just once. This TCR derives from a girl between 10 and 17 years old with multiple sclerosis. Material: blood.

The CDR3, as DNA: TGTGCCAGCAGTTTTCGCACTAGCGGAAGGAATGAGCAGTTCTTC. This sequence encodes CASSFRTSGRNEQFF. The V and J genes are TRBV27 and TRBJ2-1; TRBD2 matches 8 bases. Germline V lookup: CDR1 MNHEY, CDR2 SMNVEV (reference sequence). CDR3 length: 15 residues. V lost 3 bases, J lost 7 bases, and 8 bases stayed unmatched.